This entry is about one T cell receptor (beta chain). Its antigen is not identified. The sample belongs to a study of cytomegalovirus exposure and HLA in healthy donors. Across the study: Earlier, 150 million to 200 million T cells were analyzed, and fewer than 120 million unique TCR beta sequences were found among them. General study findings and limits: Three CMV-associated chains were confirmed in vitro to be specific for CMV antigens. V- and J-gene trimming of TCR beta was linked (in a later analysis) to a missense DCLRE1C variant.

The PCR employed 60 Vbeta primers together with 13 Jbeta primers. Libraries were prepared by immunoSEQ multiplex PCR; TCRdb keeps only in-frame clonotypes and omits some of them. The sample has over 150,000 clones; 82% are singletons. Germline CDR1 and CDR2: SGHTA and FQGTGA. This CDR3 is 12 amino acids long. Trimming left V 4 bases short and J 2 bases short, with 2 bases between. Though probably carrying unrecorded immune exposures, donors were nominally healthy at sampling. Sequenced: PBMCs. The source of this sequence is a girl aged 2 to 10 in good health and CMV-seropositive. The chain couples TRBV7-3 to TRBJ2-2; D gene unclear. CDR3 sequence (DNA): TGTGCCAGCAGCTCTAACACCGGGGAGCTGTTTTTT. Translating it yields CASSSNTGELFF.